The source of this T cell receptor (beta chain) is a study of metastatic and nonmetastatic thyroid tumors. TCRdb re-called the PCR reads with MiXCR. The sample has roughly 59,000 clones; about 17% are singletons. All patients were treatment-naive before thyroid surgery. The germline gives CDR1 ENHRY, CDR2 SYGVKD. V lost 6 bases and J lost 4, with 9 bases in between. The CDR3 has 12 residues. As regards this clone: This clone may be a read error of a much larger clone one base away.

The sequenced sample consisted of blood. The chain couples TRBV10-3 to TRBJ2-5; D is uncertain. This TCR was sampled from a male donor with papillary thyroid cancer or a benign thyroid nodule (not recorded which). Some clones in this sample may be carry-over from other donors' samples. The CDR3 loop is CAISDSSETQYF. DNA for the CDR3: TGTGCCATCAGCGATAGCTCAGAGACCCAGTACTTC.